The T cell receptor beta chain described here comes from a study of long-term antiretroviral therapy in people with HIV. They ran version v3.0 of the immunoSEQ assay at survey level. The method was immunoSEQ multiplex PCR; TCRdb's version includes in-frame clones alone and lacks a portion of them. The table lists 20,000 to 30,000 clones, roughly 77% of them singletons. The CDR3 is 13 amino acids. In germline, CDR1 is SGDLS, CDR2 YYNGEE. The ends were cut back, 3 bases at V and 6 bases at J, with 10 bases in the middle. This receptor was obtained from a man aged 25 to 45 with HIV. The genes are TRBV9 and TRBJ2-1; D unclear. The starting material was unsorted PBMCs, obtained 4.4 years after starting antiretroviral therapy. DNA of the CDR3: TGTGCCAGCAGCGCCCTCATGGGCAATGAGCAGTTCTTC. Translated, it gives CASSALMGNEQFF.